These T cell receptor beta chains were read from a single sample in a study of cytomegalovirus exposure and HLA in healthy donors. The data were produced by immunoSEQ multiplex PCR, yet TCRdb's version contains in-frame clones alone and is incomplete. The data show some 120,000 clones, 81% seen once. Source material: PBMCs. These receptors were taken from a woman between 40 and 55 years old in good health and CMV-seronegative. Both conserved end residues are part of each CDR3. Fields, in order: V gene, J gene, clone size, D gene, CDR3 protein, CDR3 DNA. The D gene is left open where the match is weak. Expanded clones are given a class, and other clones once, few, many or no size at all.

v_gene: TRBV7-8
j_gene: TRBJ1-5
abundance: once
d_gene: TRBD1
CDR3aa: CASSFSTQGASNQPQHF
CDR3nt: TGTGCCAGCAGCTTCTCTACACAGGGGGCGAGCAATCAGCCCCAGCATTTT

v_gene: TRBV28
j_gene: TRBJ1-1
abundance: NA
d_gene: NA
CDR3aa: CASSLPQGLNTEAFF
CDR3nt: TGTGCCAGCAGTCTCCCACAGGGATTGAACACTGAAGCTTTCTTT

v_gene: TRBV7-9
j_gene: TRBJ1-2
abundance: NA
d_gene: NA
CDR3aa: CSSSLEQGNGYTF
CDR3nt: TGTTCCAGCAGCTTAGAACAGGGAAATGGCTACACCTTC

v_gene: TRBV19
j_gene: TRBJ2-3
abundance: NA
d_gene: NA
CDR3aa: CASSTGGRDTQYF
CDR3nt: TGTGCCAGTAGTACCGGGGGGCGGGATACGCAGTATTTT

v_gene: TRBV5-1
j_gene: TRBJ1-1
abundance: few
d_gene: TRBD1
CDR3aa: CASSLRQGLNTEAFF
CDR3nt: TGCGCCAGCAGCTTACGACAGGGCCTGAACACTGAAGCTTTCTTT

v_gene: TRBV6-6
j_gene: TRBJ1-3
abundance: NA
d_gene: NA
CDR3aa: CASSLGNTIYF
CDR3nt: TGTGCCAGCAGCCTCGGAAACACCATATATTTT

v_gene: TRBV28
j_gene: TRBJ1-2
abundance: NA
d_gene: TRBD1
CDR3aa: CASDRGGGGYTF
CDR3nt: TGTGCCAGCGACAGGGGCGGGGGAGGCTACACCTTC

v_gene: TRBV6-6
j_gene: TRBJ1-4
abundance: few
d_gene: TRBD1
CDR3aa: CASSPQGAREKLFF
CDR3nt: TGTGCCAGCAGTCCTCAGGGGGCGCGGGAAAAACTGTTTTTT

v_gene: TRBV10-2
j_gene: TRBJ2-3
abundance: NA
d_gene: NA
CDR3aa: CASSEAPWGAATDTQYF
CDR3nt: TGCGCCAGCAGTGAGGCCCCTTGGGGAGCGGCGACAGATACGCAGTATTTT

v_gene: TRBV10-2
j_gene: TRBJ1-2
abundance: NA
d_gene: NA
CDR3aa: CASSESSRASPFGYTF
CDR3nt: TGCGCCAGCAGTGAGTCGAGCAGGGCCAGCCCCTTTGGCTACACCTTC

v_gene: TRBV7-2
j_gene: TRBJ1-1
abundance: once
d_gene: NA
CDR3aa: CASSLAILQEAFF
CDR3nt: TGTGCCAGCAGCTTAGCTATTCTACAGGAAGCTTTCTTT

v_gene: TRBV5-1
j_gene: TRBJ1-2
abundance: NA
d_gene: NA
CDR3aa: CASSSVTANYGYTF
CDR3nt: TGCGCCAGCAGCTCCGTCACAGCTAACTATGGCTACACCTTC

v_gene: TRBV19
j_gene: TRBJ2-7
abundance: NA
d_gene: NA
CDR3aa: CASSIEAGLPYEQYF
CDR3nt: TGTGCCAGTAGTATAGAGGCAGGGTTGCCCTACGAGCAGTACTTC

v_gene: TRBV18
j_gene: TRBJ1-2
abundance: NA
d_gene: TRBD1
CDR3aa: CASSQDRGNPNYGYTF
CDR3nt: TGTGCCAGCTCTCAAGACAGGGGGAACCCTAACTATGGCTACACCTTC

v_gene: TRBV10-1
j_gene: TRBJ2-2
abundance: once
d_gene: TRBD2
CDR3aa: CASSERRAGGGTGELFF
CDR3nt: TGCGCCAGCAGTGAGAGGCGAGCGGGAGGAGGGACCGGGGAGCTGTTTTTT

v_gene: TRBV5-1
j_gene: TRBJ2-1
abundance: NA
d_gene: TRBD2
CDR3aa: CASRTSGGRNSYNEQFF
CDR3nt: TGCGCCAGCCGGACTAGCGGGGGCCGAAACTCCTACAATGAGCAGTTCTTC

v_gene: TRBV4-3
j_gene: TRBJ2-5
abundance: few
d_gene: TRBD2
CDR3aa: CASSQGAAGVGLGETQYF
CDR3nt: TGCGCCAGCAGCCAAGGAGCAGCGGGAGTGGGGCTAGGAGAGACCCAGTACTTC

v_gene: TRBV14
j_gene: TRBJ2-7
abundance: NA
d_gene: TRBD2
CDR3aa: CASSQGLAGVNEQYF
CDR3nt: TGTGCCAGCAGCCAAGGACTAGCGGGAGTAAACGAGCAGTACTTC

v_gene: TRBV28
j_gene: TRBJ2-3
abundance: NA
d_gene: NA
CDR3aa: CASSLGTDTQYF
CDR3nt: TGTGCCAGCAGTCTCGGCACAGATACGCAGTATTTT

v_gene: TRBV6-1
j_gene: TRBJ2-5
abundance: NA
d_gene: TRBD1
CDR3aa: CASSQGAWETQYF
CDR3nt: TGTGCCAGCAGTCAGGGGGCTTGGGAGACCCAGTACTTC

v_gene: TRBV6-1
j_gene: TRBJ1-1
abundance: NA
d_gene: NA
CDR3aa: CASSATVNTEAFF
CDR3nt: TGTGCCAGCAGTGCGACAGTGAACACTGAAGCTTTCTTT

v_gene: TRBV7-8
j_gene: TRBJ1-6
abundance: NA
d_gene: NA
CDR3aa: CASSLDRARGVVSPLHF
CDR3nt: TGTGCCAGCAGCTTAGATAGGGCCAGGGGCGTAGTCTCACCCCTCCACTTT

v_gene: TRBV5-1
j_gene: TRBJ2-5
abundance: few
d_gene: TRBD1
CDR3aa: CASRRGTGQETQYF
CDR3nt: TGCGCCAGCAGACGTGGGACAGGCCAAGAGACCCAGTACTTC

v_gene: TRBV6-5
j_gene: TRBJ2-7
abundance: once
d_gene: NA
CDR3aa: CASSYSNSLEYEQYF
CDR3nt: TGTGCCAGCAGTTACTCGAATTCCCTAGAGTACGAGCAGTACTTC

v_gene: TRBV7-2
j_gene: TRBJ1-1
abundance: NA
d_gene: NA
CDR3aa: CASSPQGRALNTEAFF
CDR3nt: TGTGCCAGCAGCCCCCAGGGGAGGGCGTTGAACACTGAAGCTTTCTTT

v_gene: TRBV7-9
j_gene: TRBJ1-2
abundance: NA
d_gene: NA
CDR3aa: CASSTTGGFSYTF
CDR3nt: TGTGCCAGCAGCACGACGGGAGGTTTTAGCTACACCTTC

v_gene: TRBV28
j_gene: TRBJ1-2
abundance: NA
d_gene: NA
CDR3aa: CASVNNYGYTF
CDR3nt: TGTGCCAGCGTAAATAACTATGGCTACACCTTC